The rows below give T cell receptor beta chains drawn from one sample of a study of blood T cell repertoires in COVID-19. Repertoires were generated with immunoSEQ multiplex PCR, while TCRdb's copy carries only in-frame clones and drops some. The sample contains about 150,000 clones, about 80% of which appear only once. The sample was peripheral blood. The receptors originated from a woman aged 60-75 years with COVID-19, enrolled during active disease. CDR3s include the opening cysteine and the closing phenylalanine or tryptophan. D genes are given only for firm matches. The size entry is marked missing in some rows and otherwise reads once, few, many or a size class.

d_call	j_call	v_call	clone_size	cdr3_aa	cdr3_nt
NA	TRBJ1-1	TRBV18	few	CASSPSDGSGTEAFF	TGTGCCAGCTCACCCTCAGATGGGTCGGGCACTGAAGCTTTCTTT
NA	TRBJ1-2	TRBV6-6	NA	CASTKQAAVRGYTF	TGTGCCAGCACCAAACAGGCGGCAGTAAGAGGCTACACCTTC
NA	TRBJ1-1	TRBV15	NA	CATSIRTDTEAFF	TGTGCCACCAGCATTCGGACAGACACTGAAGCTTTCTTT
TRBD2	TRBJ2-1	TRBV11-2	NA	CASSFRGGRYNEQFF	TGTGCCAGCAGCTTCCGCGGGGGGCGATACAATGAGCAGTTCTTC
TRBD1	TRBJ1-3	TRBV30	few	CAWSSTGGRGNTIYF	TGTGCCTGGAGTTCGACAGGGGGTAGGGGAAACACCATATATTTT
TRBD1	TRBJ2-1	TRBV27	once	CASSLGWAGGYNEQFF	TGTGCCAGCAGTTTAGGGTGGGCAGGGGGCTACAATGAGCAGTTCTTC
TRBD1	TRBJ1-2	TRBV11-2	NA	CASSIQGAGGYTF	TGTGCCAGCAGCATTCAGGGGGCGGGAGGCTACACCTTC
NA	TRBJ1-4	TRBV25-1	NA	CASSGNRGTNEKLFF	TGTGCCAGCAGTGGGAATAGGGGGACTAATGAAAAACTGTTTTTT
TRBD1	TRBJ1-6	TRBV5-1	NA	CASSPTDGQGNSPLHF	TGCGCCAGCAGCCCAACCGACGGACAGGGGAATTCACCCCTCCACTTT
TRBD1	TRBJ1-1	TRBV9	few	CASSLRTGDTEAFF	TGTGCCAGCAGCCTAAGGACAGGTGATACTGAAGCTTTCTTT
TRBD2	TRBJ2-1	TRBV6-6	NA	CASKGTSGGRGEQFF	TGTGCCAGCAAAGGAACGAGCGGAGGGAGGGGTGAGCAGTTCTTC
NA	TRBJ1-5	TRBV4-2	NA	CASSQDLQGGQPQHF	TGTGCCAGCAGCCAGGACTTACAGGGCGGGCAGCCCCAGCATTTT
TRBD1	TRBJ1-5	TRBV2	once	CASASRDRVNQPQHF	TGTGCCAGCGCGAGCCGGGACAGGGTGAATCAGCCCCAGCATTTT
NA	TRBJ1-1	TRBV3-1/TRBV3-2	NA	CASSQGKVYLETEAFF	TGTGCCAGCAGCCAAGGAAAGGTTTATTTGGAGACTGAAGCTTTCTTT
TRBD1	TRBJ1-6	TRBV11-2	NA	CASSQDRVNSPLHF	TGTGCCAGCAGCCAAGACAGGGTTAATTCACCCCTCCACTTT
NA	TRBJ1-2	TRBV6-6	NA	CASSYGHPMGGYTF	TGTGCCAGCAGTTACGGACACCCCATGGGCGGCTACACCTTC
NA	TRBJ1-1	TRBV7-2	NA	CASSLGVPGEEAFF	TGTGCCAGCAGCTTAGGGGTCCCCGGGGAGGAAGCTTTCTTT
TRBD1	TRBJ1-2	TRBV15	NA	CATSAGQGLPYTF	TGTGCCACCAGCGCGGGACAGGGGCTACCCTACACCTTC
NA	TRBJ1-4	TRBV15	NA	CATSGGGSLNEKLFF	TGTGCCACCAGCGGAGGCGGGAGCCTGAATGAAAAACTGTTTTTT
TRBD2	TRBJ2-5	TRBV12-5	once	CASGLVRELAGFETQYF	TGTGCTAGTGGTTTGGTACGGGAGCTAGCGGGTTTCGAGACCCAGTACTTC
TRBD2	TRBJ2-1	TRBV3-1/TRBV3-2	NA	CASSQEGLAGFYNEQFF	TGTGCCAGCAGCCAAGAGGGACTAGCGGGTTTCTACAATGAGCAGTTCTTC
TRBD1	TRBJ1-2	TRBV19	many	CASSYGTGSYGYTF	TGTGCCAGTAGTTATGGGACAGGGTCGTATGGCTACACCTTC